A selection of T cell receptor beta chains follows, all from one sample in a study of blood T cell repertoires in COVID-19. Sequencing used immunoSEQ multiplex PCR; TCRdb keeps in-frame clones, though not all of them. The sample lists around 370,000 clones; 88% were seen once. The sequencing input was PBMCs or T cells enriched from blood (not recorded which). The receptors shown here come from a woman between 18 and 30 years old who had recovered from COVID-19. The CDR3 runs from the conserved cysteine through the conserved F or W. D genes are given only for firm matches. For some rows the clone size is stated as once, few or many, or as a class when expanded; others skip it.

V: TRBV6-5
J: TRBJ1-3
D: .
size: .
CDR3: CASSFRPLASIYF
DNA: TGTGCCAGCAGTTTCAGGCCTCTCGCGTCCATATATTTT

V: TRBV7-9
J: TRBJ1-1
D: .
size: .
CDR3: CASSLRPTEAFF
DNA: TGTGCCAGCAGCTTACGTCCCACTGAAGCTTTCTTT

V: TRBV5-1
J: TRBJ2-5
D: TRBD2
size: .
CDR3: CASSRSSGVQYQETQYF
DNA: TGCGCCAGCAGCAGATCTAGCGGGGTGCAATACCAAGAGACCCAGTACTTC

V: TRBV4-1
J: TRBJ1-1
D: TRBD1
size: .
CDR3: CASRGTGGTEAFF
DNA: TGCGCCAGCAGGGGGACAGGGGGCACTGAAGCTTTCTTT

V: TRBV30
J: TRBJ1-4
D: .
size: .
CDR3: CAWSVSDGSYEKLFF
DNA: TGTGCCTGGAGTGTTAGCGACGGGAGTTATGAAAAACTGTTTTTT

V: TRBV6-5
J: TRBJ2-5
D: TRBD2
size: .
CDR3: CASGSGADQETQYF
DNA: TGTGCCAGCGGTAGCGGGGCTGACCAAGAGACCCAGTACTTC

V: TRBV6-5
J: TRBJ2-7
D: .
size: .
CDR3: CASRPDRNYEQYF
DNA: TGTGCCAGCAGACCCGACAGAAACTACGAGCAGTACTTC

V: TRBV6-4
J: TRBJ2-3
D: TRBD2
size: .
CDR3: CASKFRAGGSDTQYF
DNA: TGTGCCAGCAAGTTCAGAGCGGGGGGATCAGATACGCAGTATTTT

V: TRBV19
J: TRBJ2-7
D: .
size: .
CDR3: CATRRENEQYF
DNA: TGTGCCACGAGACGGGAAAACGAGCAGTACTTC

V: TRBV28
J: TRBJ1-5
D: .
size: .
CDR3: CASISRTDLLRNQPQHF
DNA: TGTGCCAGCATTTCTCGGACAGACCTACTGCGGAATCAGCCCCAGCATTTT

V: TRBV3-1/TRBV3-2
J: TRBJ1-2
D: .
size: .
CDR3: CASSQGTGNYGYTF
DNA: TGTGCCAGCAGCCAAGGTACAGGGAACTATGGCTACACCTTC

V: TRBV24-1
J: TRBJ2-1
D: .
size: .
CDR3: CATSAGSSYNEQFF
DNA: TGTGCCACCAGTGCCGGGAGCTCCTACAATGAGCAGTTCTTC

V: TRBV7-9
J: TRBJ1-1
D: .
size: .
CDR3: CASSLEKGGTEAFF
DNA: TGTGCCAGCAGCTTAGAAAAGGGGGGGACTGAAGCTTTCTTT

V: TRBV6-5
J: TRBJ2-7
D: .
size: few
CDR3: CASSYSSQGSYEQYF
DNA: TGTGCCAGCAGTTACTCGAGCCAGGGCTCCTACGAGCAGTACTTC

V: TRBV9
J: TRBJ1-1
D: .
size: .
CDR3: CASSPQRSEAFF
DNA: TGTGCCAGCAGCCCCCAGAGGTCTGAAGCTTTCTTT

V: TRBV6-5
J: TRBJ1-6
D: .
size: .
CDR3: CASSYTQGSYNSPLHF
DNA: TGTGCCAGCAGTTACACTCAGGGCTCCTATAATTCACCCCTCCACTTT

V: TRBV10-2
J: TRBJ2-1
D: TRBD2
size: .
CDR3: CATLAGTYNEQFF
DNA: TGCGCCACCCTAGCGGGGACCTACAATGAGCAGTTCTTC

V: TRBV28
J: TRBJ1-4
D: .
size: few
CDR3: CASTDYEKLFF
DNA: TGTGCCAGCACCGACTATGAAAAACTGTTTTTT

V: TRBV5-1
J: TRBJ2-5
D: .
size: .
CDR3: CASSTPAYQETQYF
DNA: TGCGCCAGCAGCACGCCAGCGTACCAAGAGACCCAGTACTTC

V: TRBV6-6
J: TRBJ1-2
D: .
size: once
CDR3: CASSLGAKARTGSPYTF
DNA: TGTGCCAGCAGTCTAGGGGCTAAGGCCCGGACGGGCTCGCCCTACACCTTC

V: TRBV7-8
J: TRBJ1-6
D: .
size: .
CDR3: CASSLVREYNSPLHF
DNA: TGTGCCAGCAGCTTAGTCCGGGAATATAATTCACCCCTCCACTTT

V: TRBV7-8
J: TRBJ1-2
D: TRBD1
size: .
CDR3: CASSKTGGAYGYTF
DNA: TGTGCCAGCAGCAAAACAGGGGGCGCCTATGGCTACACCTTC

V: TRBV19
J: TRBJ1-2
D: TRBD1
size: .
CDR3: CASTPVRDRARANYGYTF
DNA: TGTGCCAGTACCCCCGTCCGGGACAGGGCTAGAGCTAACTATGGCTACACCTTC

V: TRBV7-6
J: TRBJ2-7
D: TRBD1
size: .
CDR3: CASSWDRGLSYEQYF
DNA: TGTGCCAGCAGCTGGGACAGGGGGCTATCCTACGAGCAGTACTTC

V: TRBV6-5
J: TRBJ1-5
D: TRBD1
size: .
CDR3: CASSYLDRGGNQPQHF
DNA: TGTGCCAGCAGTTACCTTGACAGGGGCGGCAATCAGCCCCAGCATTTT

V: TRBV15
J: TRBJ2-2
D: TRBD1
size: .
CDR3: CATRPSTGRGSNTGELFF
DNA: TGTGCCACCAGACCTTCGACAGGGCGAGGTTCGAACACCGGGGAGCTGTTTTTT

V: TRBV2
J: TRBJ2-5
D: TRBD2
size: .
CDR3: CASSPTSGGAETQYF
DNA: TGTGCCAGCAGCCCCACTAGCGGGGGGGCGGAGACCCAGTACTTC

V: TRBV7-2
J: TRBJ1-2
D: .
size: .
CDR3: CASSLVPVTANYGYTF
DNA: TGTGCCAGCAGCTTAGTTCCGGTCACAGCTAACTATGGCTACACCTTC

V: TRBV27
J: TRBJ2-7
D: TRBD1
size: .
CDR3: CASTTGTGGDAQYF
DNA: TGTGCCAGCACTACCGGGACAGGGGGCGATGCGCAGTACTTC